A single sample is the source of the 26 T cell receptor beta chains below, sequenced in a study of CD8+ T cells in alopecia areata. Extraction and reverse transcription of RNA yielded cDNA as the sequencing template. TCRdb's table, derived via immunoSEQ multiplex PCR, lists solely in-frame clones and lacks some. The sample yields some 210,000 clones, 50% to 60% seen once. Source: CD4+ T cells sorted from blood, taken at week 0. These receptors came from a human donor with alopecia areata.

The rearrangement links TRBV7-9 to TRBJ2-1, with 12 bases lining up with TRBD2. Germline values: CDR1 SEHNR, CDR2 FQNEAQ (reference sequence). The J segment lost 3 bases and the V segment lost 1 base, leaving 10 bases of the junction unmatched. The CDR3 runs to 19 residues. This CDR3 is CASSLVFRTSGISYNEQFF. CDR3 in DNA: TGTGCCAGCAGCTTAGTTTTCCGGACTAGCGGGATTAGCTACAATGAGCAGTTCTTC.

This clone was observed a few times. The chain links TRBV29-1 to TRBJ1-4, with a weak D call TRBD1 (5 bases). V lost 7 bases to trimming and J lost 3 bases, with 12 bases between them. The CDR3 has 13 residues. Germline V gives CDR1 SQVTM, CDR2 ANQGSEA. The CDR3, as DNA: TGCAGCGGAGGGGCGGGACCTAATGAAAAACTGTTTTTT. It codes for CSGGAGPNEKLFF.

This rearrangement joins TRBV23-1 to TRBJ1-2, with D possibly TRBD1 on 5 matching bases. TRBV23-1 is an ORF; its function is uncertain. This CDR3 has 15 residues. V was pared by 6 bases and J by 4 bases, with 18 bases between. CDR3 bases: TGCGCCAGCAGATGCGACAGCGCCCCTTCCTATGGCTACACCTTC. Translation: CASRCDSAPSYGYTF.

The V and J genes are TRBV7-8 and TRBJ2-5, with 11 bases aligning to TRBD2. V was pared by 1 base and J by 2 bases, with 3 bases of the junction left unmatched. CDR3 length: 16 amino acids. CDR1 SGHVS and CDR2 FQNEAQ come from the germline V gene. In nucleotides, the CDR3 is TGTGCCAGCAGCTTAGGCGCTAGCGGGAGGCAAGAGACCCAGTACTTC. Translated: CASSLGASGRQETQYF.

The genes are TRBV9 and TRBJ1-2, with a tentative D call TRBD1 (5 bases). Germline CDR1 is SGDLS and CDR2 is YYNGEE. Trimming removed 0 bases at V and 5 bases at J, with 8 bases between. The CDR3 sequence is 13 residues long. The CDR3 loop reads CASSVEQEYGYTF. In nucleotides, the CDR3 is TGTGCCAGCAGCGTAGAACAGGAATATGGCTACACCTTC.

This chain joins TRBV7-8 and TRBJ2-7; D is unclear. Germline lookup yields CDR1 SGHVS and CDR2 FQNEAQ. The length of the CDR3 is 13 residues. V was cut by 1 base and J by 4 bases, with 8 bases left in between. This chain's CDR3 is CASSLGVQYEQYF. CDR3 DNA sequence: TGTGCCAGCAGCTTAGGGGTGCAGTACGAGCAGTACTTC.

There are a few counts of this clone. CDR3 sequence reads: CASSGGQGGYGYTF. The CDR3 nucleotides read TGTGCCAGCAGCGGCGGACAGGGAGGCTATGGCTACACCTTC. This rearrangement joins TRBV2 to TRBJ1-2, with 8 bases lining up with TRBD1. Germline CDR1 reads SNHLY; CDR2 reads FYNNEI. The V segment lost 6 bases and the J segment 4 bases; nucleotides outside the gene matches: 7. CDR3 length: 14 amino acids. The full variable domain, completed using reference TRBV2 and TRBJ1-2, is EPEVTQTPSHQVTQMGQEVILRCVPISNHLYFYWYRQILGQKVEFLVSFYNNEISEKSEIFDDQFSVERPDGSNFTLKIRSTKLEDSAMYFCASSGGQGGYGYTFGSGTRLTVV.

J is TRBJ2-7 and V is TRBV5-6; 11 nucleotides align to TRBD2. Germline V gene lookup returns CDR1 SGHDT and CDR2 YYEEEE. This CDR3 region has 16 residues. Trimming took 3 bases from V and 7 from J; bases not matched to a gene: 12. CDR3 sequence: CASSYLSGRARGEQYF. DNA of the CDR3: TGTGCCAGCAGCTACCTTAGCGGGAGGGCCCGGGGGGAGCAGTACTTC.

This clone was seen only a few times. Here the CDR3 DNA reads TGTGCCAGCAGTTACGCCGGGACAGGGGCCTACGAGCAGTACTTC. Its protein is CASSYAGTGAYEQYF. The chain recombines TRBV6-5 with TRBJ2-7; 10 positions agree with TRBD1. V was pared by 2 bases and J by 2 bases, with 3 bases of the junction left unmatched. This CDR3 has 15 residues. CDR1 is MNHEY and CDR2 is SVGAGI in the germline V gene.

This chain joins TRBV4-1 and TRBJ2-1; D is possibly TRBD1 (6 bases). Germline CDR1 and CDR2: MGHRA and YSYEKL. Trimming stripped 5 bases from V and 7 bases from J, with 15 bases between. The CDR3 covers 14 residues. CDR3 DNA: TGCGCCAGCAGCGATTGGGGGCTTAGGAATGAGCAGTTCTTC. Amino acid sequence: CASSDWGLRNEQFF.

The chain links TRBV11-1 to TRBJ2-3; D is perhaps TRBD1 (6 bases). Trimming stripped 5 bases from V and 3 bases from J, with 15 bases between. This CDR3 region has 15 residues. Germline-derived CDR1 and CDR2 are SGHAT and FQDESV (reference sequence). The CDR3 sequence: CASSPYRDLTDTQYF. In nucleotides, the CDR3 is TGTGCCAGCAGCCCATACAGGGATCTTACAGATACGCAGTATTTT. Supplemented by reference TRBV11-1 and TRBJ2-3, the full variable domain reads EAEVAQSPRYKITEKSQAVAFWCDPISGHATLYWYRQILGQGPELLVQFQDESVVDDSQLPKDRFSAERLKGVDSTLKIQPAELGDSAMYLCASSPYRDLTDTQYFGPGTRLTVL.

In this sample, this clone turned up a few times. The genes are TRBV4-1 and TRBJ2-3; either TRBD1 or TRBD2 may supply D (5 bases each). Germline V gene sequence: CDR1 MGHRA, CDR2 YSYEKL. Trimming took off 0 bases at V and 4 bases at J, with 11 bases between the two ends. The CDR3 covers 15 residues. The CDR3 spells CASSQEVGASDTQYF. The CDR3 coding sequence is TGCGCCAGCAGCCAAGAAGTCGGGGCCTCAGATACGCAGTATTTT.

The chain has TRBV30 and TRBJ1-1, with a tentative D call TRBD1 (6 bases). V was clipped by 6 bases and J by 1 base, with 18 bases between them. The CDR3 covers 15 residues. In germline, CDR1 is GTSNPN, CDR2 SVGIG (reference sequence). The chain's CDR3 is CACRRGPGENTEAFF. DNA of the CDR3: TGTGCCTGCCGGCGGGGGCCAGGGGAGAACACTGAAGCTTTCTTT.

The rearrangement uses TRBV7-8 and TRBJ2-1; possible D gene TRBD1, 6 bases. This CDR3 has 13 amino acids. V lost 1 base, J lost 8 bases, and 9 bases lay in between. Germline CDR1 SGHVS, CDR2 FQNEAQ. The CDR3, as DNA: TGTGCCAGCAGCTTAGGAACAGGGTATGAGCAGTTCTTC. Encoded protein: CASSLGTGYEQFF.

This clone appeared a single time. The V gene is TRBV29-1, the J gene TRBJ2-7; D is unclear. From germline, CDR1 is SQVTM and CDR2 ANQGSEA. Trimming shortened V by 4 bases and J by 4 bases, and 8 bases separated the two germline ends. The CDR3 runs 11 residues. This CDR3 is CSVAKPYEQYF. The CDR3 DNA reads as TGCAGCGTTGCTAAGCCGTACGAGCAGTACTTC.

This clone turned up a few times. The genes are TRBV11-3 and TRBJ2-3; D is perhaps TRBD1 or TRBD2 (6 bases each). V was shortened by 4 bases and J by 4 bases, with 15 bases between the two germline ends. CDR3 length: 15 residues. Germline V gene data show CDR1 as SGHNT and CDR2 as YENEEA. The CDR3 DNA is TGTGCCAGCAGCTCCCGGGGGCGCGTCGCAGATACGCAGTATTTT. Translation gives CASSSRGRVADTQYF.

The V call is TRBV25-1, the J call TRBJ1-2, with D perhaps TRBD1 (6 bases). V was shortened by 3 bases and J by 8 bases, with 16 bases between the two germline ends. From germline, CDR1 is MGHDK and CDR2 SYGVNS. The CDR3 covers 14 residues. CDR3 protein: CASSDEYQGWGYTF. The CDR3 DNA reads TGTGCCAGCAGTGATGAGTACCAGGGGTGGGGCTACACCTTC.

The table lists this clone with a few counts. The chain uses TRBV27 and TRBJ2-1, with TRBD2 as a possible D gene (6 bases). This CDR3 comprises 14 residues. V lost 5 bases and J 9 bases, leaving 17 bases between the germline ends. Germline-derived CDR1 and CDR2 are MNHEY and SMNVEV (reference sequence). The CDR3 is CASSTRRGVGEQFF. CDR3 DNA: TGTGCCAGCAGTACTCGGCGGGGCGTGGGTGAGCAGTTCTTC.

This clone has a handful of counts. The rearrangement links TRBV6-5 to TRBJ1-2; 7 nucleotides line up with TRBD1. Germline loops: CDR1 MNHEY, CDR2 SVGAGI. The V segment lost 6 bases and the J segment 4 bases; nucleotides outside the gene matches: 8. The CDR3 has 14 residues. CDR3 sequence reads: CASRPPAGGYGYTF. Written as DNA, the CDR3 is TGTGCCAGCAGGCCCCCGGCAGGGGGCTATGGCTACACCTTC.

The gene calls are TRBV29-1 and TRBJ1-5; D is unclear. The CDR3 sequence is 12 residues long. V lost 5 bases and J 6 bases, leaving 11 bases between the germline ends. Germline V CDR1 and CDR2: SQVTM, ANQGSEA. DNA of the CDR3: TGCAGCGTTAGTGGGGTGGGTCAGCCCCAGCATTTT. This sequence encodes CSVSGVGQPQHF.

V is TRBV6-5 and J is TRBJ1-1; the D gene is possibly TRBD1 (5 bases). The CDR3 runs 14 residues. CDR1 MNHEY and CDR2 SVGAGI come from the germline V gene. Between the trimmed V and J ends, which lost 6 bases and 0 bases, there was a span of 11 bases. Here the CDR3 reads CASSAGRLNTEAFF. The CDR3 coding sequence is TGTGCCAGCAGCGCGGGACGCCTGAACACTGAAGCTTTCTTT.

This clone was seen a single time. J is TRBJ1-2 and V is TRBV15, with TRBD1 matching 8 bases. Germline V lookup: CDR1 LNHNV, CDR2 YYDKDF (reference sequence). The CDR3 is 14 amino acids. Germline trimming cut 3 bases from V and 5 bases from J; bases unmatched to any gene: 5. CDR3 loop: CATSSGQGSYGYTF. The CDR3 DNA follows: TGTGCCACCAGCAGCGGACAGGGTAGTTATGGCTACACCTTC.

The rearrangement joins TRBV30 to TRBJ1-4; D gene unclear. Trimming took 0 bases from V and 5 from J, leaving 13 bases between them. The CDR3 spans 15 residues. Germline V CDR1 and CDR2: GTSNPN, SVGIG (reference sequence). The CDR3 spells CAWSVRRHLNEKLFF. Written as DNA, the CDR3 is TGTGCCTGGAGTGTACGACGACACTTAAATGAAAAACTGTTTTTT.

This sequence joins TRBV15 and TRBJ2-7; maybe TRBD2 (5 bases). The V and J ends lost 0 bases and 2 bases respectively, with 11 bases between them. This CDR3 comprises 15 residues. In germline, CDR1 is LNHNV, CDR2 YYDKDF (reference sequence). CDR3 sequence reads: CATSRDQASTYEQYF. The CDR3 DNA follows: TGTGCCACCAGCAGAGATCAGGCTAGCACCTACGAGCAGTACTTC.

The V gene is TRBV18, the J gene TRBJ2-1, with D perhaps matching TRBD1 or TRBD2 (5 bases each). Germline CDR1 is KGHSH and CDR2 is LQKENI. Trimming pared 3 bases from V and 6 bases from J, leaving 9 bases between. This CDR3 is built from 13 residues. The CDR3 loop reads CASSPRDGNEQFF. The CDR3 DNA sequence: TGTGCCAGCTCACCCAGGGACGGCAATGAGCAGTTCTTC.

The chain links TRBV29-1 to TRBJ2-2; D is possibly TRBD1 (5 bases). The CDR3 has 13 residues. The V end was cut by 3 bases, the J end by 4 bases, with 9 bases between. Germline values: CDR1 SQVTM, CDR2 ANQGSEA. CDR3 loop: CSVDRQGTGELFF. In DNA form, the CDR3 reads TGCAGCGTTGACCGCCAGGGCACCGGGGAGCTGTTTTTT.